This TCR beta chain was found in a study of CD8 T cells in Susac syndrome. Study-wide findings and caveats: In total CD8+ repertoires, about 16 Susac-specific public clones were found, and CD8+ TEMRA repertoires had about 5.

Diagnostic criteria for definite or probable disease, in their recently defined form, were met by the patients with Susac syndrome. This clonotype was seen just once. Antigen unknown. Germline-derived CDR1 and CDR2 are KGHDR and SFDVKD. This CDR3 comprises 15 residues. The germline V and J ends were trimmed by 4 bases and 4 bases, with 12 bases remaining between them. RNA, at about 0.5 to 1 ug, was reverse transcribed with random hexamers. It was immunoSEQ multiplex PCR that amplified TCR beta CDR3 across 54 Vbeta and 13 Jbeta. One entry per CDR3 protein, called by TCRdb with MiXCR from the immunoSEQ multiplex PCR reads. This table holds about 130,000 distinct CDR3 sequences, around 93% found once.

The J gene is TRBJ2-2, the V gene TRBV24-1; the D gene is possibly TRBD1 (5 bases). The sample was CD8+ T cells from PBMCs. This receptor was taken from a human donor with Susac syndrome. The CDR3 reads CATSDPREVTGELFF. In DNA, the CDR3 is TGTGCCACCAGTGACCCCAGGGAAGTCACCGGGGAGCTGTTTTTT.